This T cell receptor (beta chain) was found in a study of T cells in localized non-small cell lung cancer. Study findings and constraints: Peak T cell clonality was found in uninvolved adjacent lung, exceeding tumor. Higher T cell density in the blood was associated with longer overall survival, whereas higher adjacent-lung clonality associated with shorter survival.

The repertoire was sequenced with immunoSEQ multiplex PCR; TCRdb's copy has only in-frame clones and lacks some. Of 100,000 to 150,000 clones detected, 89% appear once; the ten largest clones hold over 1.5%. CDR3 length: 12 amino acids. Trimming shortened V by 5 bases and J by 7 bases, and 11 bases separated the two germline ends. Germline V gives CDR1 SGHTA, CDR2 FQGNSA. Remarks on this clone: The target antigen is unknown.

The receptor was isolated from a female donor older than 55 with stage I lung adenocarcinoma. Sample: peripheral blood, taken before any cancer treatment. The chain joins TRBV7-2 to TRBJ2-5; D is uncertain. The CDR3 nucleotides read TGTGCCAGCAGCCCCGCCCTGGGGACCCAGTACTTC. This gives the protein CASSPALGTQYF.